This T cell receptor (beta chain) derives from a study of T and B cells in COVID-19 patients. Overall study context: Most recovered patients had mild to moderate COVID-19 treated as outpatients. Of about 20 active-infection patients, 12 were critically ill with mechanical ventilation or extracorporeal membrane oxygenation. Overall study findings and caveats: In COVID-19 patients, T cell receptor beta variable and joining gene use was reportedly strongly skewed. Clonality of TRB repertoires was high in active COVID-19; recovery brought above-healthy diversity and richness.

Multiplex PCR with BIOMED2 TRB-A/B primer pools amplified TRB rearrangements. TCRdb redid the calling of the multiplex PCR reads with MiXCR, one entry per CDR3 protein. There are around 6,000 distinct CDR3 sequences in the sample; roughly a quarter occur only once, and 30% to 45% lies in the top ten. The sample holds a few counts of this clonotype. The antigen is undetermined. Blood genomic DNA input for TRB amplification was roughly 220-500 ng. The CDR3 runs to 16 residues. The junction had 7 bases not matched to a gene; V was cut back by 2 bases and J by 6 bases. Looked up from germline, CDR1 is MNHEY and CDR2 is SVGEGT.

Sequenced: blood. This TCR was sampled from a human donor with active COVID-19. The donor label of this sample is uncertain. The chain links TRBV6-2 or TRBV6-3 to TRBJ1-6, with TRBD1 matching over 7 bases. In DNA form, the CDR3 reads TGTGCCAGCAGTTACCCGTCTGGGACAGTTAATTCACCCCTCCACTTT. Protein: CASSYPSGTVNSPLHF.